The rows below give T cell receptor beta chains drawn from one sample of a study of beta chain features in type 1 diabetes. The method was immunoSEQ multiplex PCR; TCRdb's version includes in-frame clones alone and lacks a portion of them. The sample has a few hundred thousand clones; approximately 12% are singletons. Sequenced sample: naive CD4+ T cells from blood. These receptors were obtained from a woman between 18 and 29 years old with type 1 diabetes. The CDR3 runs from the conserved cysteine through the conserved F or W. D genes are given only for firm matches. Clone size appears in some rows only: once, few, many, or a class for an expanded clone.

CDR3aa | CDR3nt | j_gene | abundance | d_gene | v_gene
CASSQDLASGSSTGELFF | TGCGCCAGCAGCCAAGATCTGGCTAGCGGGAGTAGCACCGGGGAGCTGTTTTTT | TRBJ2-2 | NA | TRBD2 | TRBV4-3
CASSQLTEPHGYTF | TGCGCCAGCAGCCAATTGACAGAGCCCCATGGCTACACCTTC | TRBJ1-2 | NA | NA | TRBV4-1
CASSVATTTDTQYF | TGTGCCAGCAGCGTAGCTACCACCACAGATACGCAGTATTTT | TRBJ2-3 | few | NA | TRBV9
CASSQVQEPNYGYTF | TGTGCCAGCTCACAGGTACAGGAGCCTAACTATGGCTACACCTTC | TRBJ1-2 | NA | NA | TRBV18
CASSLSRGRREQYF | TGTGCCAGCAGTCTCAGTAGGGGGCGTCGCGAGCAGTACTTC | TRBJ2-7 | few | TRBD1 | TRBV5-4
CASKGLAGGETQYF | TGTGCCAGCAAAGGACTAGCGGGAGGGGAGACCCAGTACTTC | TRBJ2-5 | NA | TRBD2 | TRBV13
CASSLMAGVANEQFF | TGCGCCAGCAGCTTGATGGCGGGAGTCGCCAATGAGCAGTTCTTC | TRBJ2-1 | NA | TRBD2 | TRBV5-1
CASSPVLAGARDTQYF | TGTGCCAGCAGCCCTGTCCTAGCGGGAGCGCGGGATACGCAGTATTTT | TRBJ2-3 | few | TRBD2 | TRBV5-4
CSVEGQGARGYTF | TGCAGCGTTGAGGGGCAGGGGGCAAGAGGCTACACCTTC | TRBJ1-2 | NA | TRBD1 | TRBV29-1
CASRPLWTTDTQYF | TGTGCCAGTAGGCCCCTCTGGACAACAGATACGCAGTATTTT | TRBJ2-3 | few | NA | TRBV19
CAWRVSGSAGELFF | TGTGCCTGGAGGGTTAGCGGGAGCGCCGGGGAGCTGTTTTTT | TRBJ2-2 | few | TRBD2 | TRBV30
CASSDRWGDEQFF | TGTGCCAGCAGCGACAGGTGGGGAGATGAGCAGTTCTTC | TRBJ2-1 | NA | NA | TRBV6-1
CASNLRTSGVWDTQYF | TGTGCCAGCAACCTACGGACTAGCGGGGTTTGGGATACGCAGTATTTT | TRBJ2-3 | few | TRBD2 | TRBV11-2
CATSRDRTEAFF | TGTGCCACCAGCAGAGATCGTACAGAAGCTTTCTTT | TRBJ1-1 | NA | NA | TRBV15
CASSHGQSGLSYNEQFF | TGCGCCAGCAGCCACGGCCAATCGGGACTCTCCTACAATGAGCAGTTCTTC | TRBJ2-1 | NA | NA | TRBV4-1
CASSLDVGDSSKNIQYF | TGCGCCAGCAGCTTGGATGTGGGAGATTCGTCCAAAAACATTCAGTACTTC | TRBJ2-4 | few | NA | TRBV5-1
CAISDPVGLAGYNEQFF | TGTGCCATCAGTGACCCCGTAGGGCTAGCGGGGTACAATGAGCAGTTCTTC | TRBJ2-1 | NA | TRBD2 | TRBV10-3
CANGRVDSYTDTQYF | TGTGCCAACGGGAGGGTGGACTCCTACACAGATACGCAGTATTTT | TRBJ2-3 | few | NA | TRBV21-1
CASSLGQGAAGYTF | TGTGCCAGCAGCTTAGGGCAGGGGGCGGCTGGCTACACCTTC | TRBJ1-2 | NA | TRBD1 | TRBV13
CASSEISLLRDEKLFF | TGTGCCAGCAGTGAAATCTCTTTGTTGCGGGATGAAAAACTGTTTTTT | TRBJ1-4 | NA | NA | TRBV2